What follows are 24 T cell receptor beta chains derived from one specimen sequenced in a study of shared clonotypes between healthy human individuals. Clones were read by immunoSEQ multiplex PCR, and TCRdb kept only the in-frame ones, dropping some. The sample carries 2 million to 2.5 million clones, 93% recorded once. Sequencing was performed on naive CD4+ T cells from PBMCs. Subset: CD45RA+ positively selected. Source of these receptors: a man between 18 and 35 years old in good health. Some clones in this sample may be carry-over from other donors' samples.

The chain uses TRBV27 and TRBJ2-7; 11 bases map to TRBD2. This CDR3 comprises 15 residues. The germline V gene has CDR1 MNHEY and CDR2 SMNVEV (reference sequence). V lost 5 bases to trimming and J lost 1 base; unmatched junction nucleotides: 4. The CDR3 DNA is TGTGCCAGCAGTGAAGGACTAGCGGGTTCCTACGAGCAGTACTTC. It codes for CASSEGLAGSYEQYF.

The rearrangement uses TRBV7-9 and TRBJ2-3; D gene uncertain. Germline-derived CDR1 and CDR2 are SEHNR and FQNEAQ (reference sequence). V gave up 5 bases and J gave up 5 bases, with 8 bases separating them. CDR3 length: 12 residues. Here the CDR3 reads CASSPPIDTQYF. In DNA, the CDR3 is TGTGCCAGCAGCCCCCCGATAGATACGCAGTATTTT.

The chain carries TRBV5-1 and TRBJ2-7, with 14 bases fitting TRBD2. V was pared by 5 bases and J by 9 bases, with 7 bases of the junction left unmatched. The germline V gene encodes CDR1 SGHRS and CDR2 YFSETQ. The CDR3 runs to 14 residues. The CDR3 sequence: CASRSGTSGGGQYF. CDR3 DNA sequence: TGCGCCAGCAGATCCGGGACTAGCGGGGGTGGGCAGTACTTC.

V usage is TRBV2 and J usage is TRBJ2-5; 8 bases map to TRBD1. TRBJ2-7 explains the end of the DNA better; the J call may be wrong. The germline gives CDR1 SNHLY, CDR2 FYNNEI. This CDR3 is built from 15 residues. CDR3 protein: CASSLDRGYSYEQYF. The DNA for the CDR3 is TGTGCCAGCAGCCTCGACAGGGGTTACTCCTACGAGCAGTACTTC.

The V call is TRBV11-2, the J call TRBJ2-1; D is unresolved. The CDR3 contains 15 residues. Germline-derived CDR1 and CDR2 are SGHAT and FQNNGV. The V end lost 0 bases, the J end lost 2 bases, and 8 bases lay between the germline ends. The CDR3: CASSLDHGTYNEQFF. As DNA, the CDR3 is TGTGCCAGCAGCTTAGATCATGGGACCTACAATGAGCAGTTCTTC.

The CDR3 DNA is TGCGCCAGCAGCTTTTTACGGAGAAGCACAGATACGCAGTATTTT. It is translated as CASSFLRRSTDTQYF. The chain links TRBV5-1 to TRBJ2-3, with D uncertain. CDR3 length: 15 amino acids. CDR1 SGHRS and CDR2 YFSETQ come from the germline V gene. With 2 bases removed from V and 0 bases from J, the gap between germline ends came to 10 bases. Based on the CDR3 plus reference TRBV5-1 and TRBJ2-3, the full variable domain is KAGVTQTPRYLIKTRGQQVTLSCSPISGHRSVSWYQQTPGQGLQFLFEYFSETQRNKGNFPGRFSGRQFSNSRSEMNVSTLELGDSALYLCASSFLRRSTDTQYFGPGTRLTVL.

About this clone: At the DNA level, this CDR3 is encoded by other sequences in the same sample as well. The chain has TRBV11-3 and TRBJ2-2; TRBD1 aligns across 11 bases. The CDR3 sequence is 15 residues long. CDR1 SGHNT and CDR2 YENEEA come from the germline V gene. Losses at the gene ends were 5 bases for V and 4 bases for J; bases not matched to a gene: 3. This CDR3 reads CASSPGQGGTGELFF. The CDR3 DNA follows: TGTGCCAGCAGCCCGGGACAGGGGGGCACCGGGGAGCTGTTTTTT. The complete variable domain, with remaining parts taken from reference TRBV11-3 and TRBJ2-2, reads EAGVVQSPRYKIIEKKQPVAFWCNPISGHNTLYWYLQNLGQGPELLIRYENEEAVDDSQLPKDRFSAERLKGVDSTLKIQPAELGDSAVYLCASSPGQGGTGELFFGEGSRLTVL.

This clone was picked up one time. V gene TRBV6-1 combines with J gene TRBJ2-7, with D maybe TRBD2 (7 bases). This CDR3 spans 12 amino acids. Per the germline V gene, CDR1 is MNHNS and CDR2 is SASEGT. V was cut by 8 bases and J by 5 bases, with 13 bases left in between. This CDR3 reads CASRGAGDEQYF. CDR3 DNA sequence: TGTGCCAGCCGGGGGGCTGGCGACGAGCAGTACTTC.

The chain employs TRBV23-1 and TRBJ2-6; TRBD2 might be the D (6 bases). TRBV23-1 is designated an ORF whose function remains uncertain. With 1 base removed from V and 2 bases from J, the gap between germline ends came to 21 bases. The CDR3 runs to 20 residues. The CDR3 DNA reads TGCGCCAGCAGTCAATTTAGTAAGTTGGAGGGAGTAACTGGGGCCAACGTCCTGACTTTC. Its translation: CASSQFSKLEGVTGANVLTF.

The DNA for the CDR3 is TGTGCCTGGAGTAGGGGGGCGGCTAACTATGGCTACACCTTC. Translating it yields CAWSRGAANYGYTF. The V gene is TRBV30, the J gene TRBJ1-2; maybe TRBD1 (6 bases). Per the germline V gene, CDR1 is GTSNPN and CDR2 is SVGIG (reference sequence). This CDR3 comprises 14 residues. Trimming stripped 2 bases from V and 0 bases from J, with 10 bases between.

This clone was found a few times. The genes are TRBV4-1 and TRBJ2-7, with D tentatively TRBD2 (6 bases). Per the germline V gene, CDR1 is MGHRA and CDR2 is YSYEKL. Trimming removed 4 bases at V and 3 bases at J, with 16 bases between. The CDR3 has 15 residues. The CDR3 spells CASSLEGGGGYEQYF. In DNA form, the CDR3 reads TGCGCCAGCAGCCTTGAGGGAGGTGGCGGCTACGAGCAGTACTTC.

V gene TRBV5-8 combines with J gene TRBJ2-3; D ambiguous. CDR3 length: 16 residues. Trimming took 1 base from V and 1 from J, leaving 13 bases between them. Germline CDR1 SGHTS, CDR2 YDEGEE. In DNA, the CDR3 is TGTGCCAGCAGCTTGTGGACGGGCCGCGGCACAGATACGCAGTATTTT. Protein product: CASSLWTGRGTDTQYF.

The chain employs TRBV7-9 and TRBJ2-7; D not certain. CDR3 length: 12 amino acids. Per germline, CDR1 SEHNR and CDR2 FQNEAQ (reference sequence). The V gene lost 3 bases and the J gene lost 6 bases, with 9 bases spanning the gap. The CDR3 region is CASSFRPGEQYF. The CDR3, as DNA: TGTGCCAGCAGCTTTAGGCCTGGCGAGCAGTACTTC.

J is TRBJ2-2 and V is TRBV29-1; D is tentatively TRBD1 or TRBD2 (5 bases each). Germline V gene sequence: CDR1 SQVTM, CDR2 ANQGSEA. Trimming shortened V by 7 bases and J by 6 bases, and 21 bases separated the two germline ends. The CDR3 is made up of 15 amino acids. This CDR3 is CSDKVRDPGSGELFF. The CDR3 coding sequence is TGCAGCGACAAGGTCCGGGACCCCGGCTCCGGGGAGCTGTTTTTT.

The chain uses TRBV27 and TRBJ2-2; 9 nucleotides align to TRBD1. V lost 9 bases and J lost 1; bases outside the gene matches: 6. The CDR3 covers 15 residues. Looked up from germline, CDR1 is MNHEY and CDR2 is SMNVEV (reference sequence). The CDR3: CASKRDRENTGELFF. CDR3 bases: TGTGCCAGTAAAAGGGACAGGGAGAACACCGGGGAGCTGTTTTTT.

The chain carries TRBV5-1 and TRBJ1-2, with D tentatively TRBD1 (6 bases). With 4 bases removed from V and 8 bases from J, the gap between germline ends came to 18 bases. The germline CDR1 and CDR2 sequences are SGHRS and YFSETQ. CDR3 length: 14 residues. The DNA for the CDR3 is TGCGCCAGCAGCCCACCCCAGGGGTTTGAGGGCTACACCTTC. Its translation: CASSPPQGFEGYTF.

Concerning this clone itself: Different DNA sequences within this sample yield the same CDR3. The chain is built from TRBV20-1 and TRBJ2-7; D is unclear. CDR1 is DFQATT and CDR2 is SNEGSKA in the germline V gene (reference sequence). This CDR3 is built from 11 residues. V was pared by 2 bases and J by 2 bases, with 4 bases between. The DNA for the CDR3 is TGCAGTGCTAGATTTGCCTACGAGCAGTACTTC. Its translation is CSARFAYEQYF.

The CDR3 is CASSFALAISTTQYF. Here the CDR3 DNA reads TGTGCCAGCAGCTTTGCTCTAGCGATTAGTACTACGCAGTATTTT. This sequence joins TRBV11-2 and TRBJ2-3; tentative D call: TRBD2 (6 bases). Germline CDR1 SGHAT, CDR2 FQNNGV. Trimming took 3 bases from V and 8 from J, leaving 18 bases between them. The CDR3 runs to 15 residues.

About this clone: A read error may produce the germline difference seen at one junction end. J is TRBJ2-7 and V is TRBV29-1; D is tentatively TRBD1 or TRBD2 (6 bases each). Germline V gene lookup returns CDR1 SQVTM and CDR2 ANQGSEA. This CDR3 is built from 14 residues. The CDR3 here is CSVEGGHLPYEQYF. As DNA, the CDR3 is TGCAGCGTCGAAGGGGGGCATCTTCCCTACGAGCAGTACTTC.

The chain combines TRBV7-9 with TRBJ1-6, with 7 nucleotides matching TRBD1. V lost 1 base and J lost 10; bases outside the gene matches: 7. Looked up from germline, CDR1 is SEHNR and CDR2 is FQNEAQ (reference sequence). The CDR3 has 15 amino acids. The CDR3 sequence is CASSLVPQGSSPLHF. In DNA, the CDR3 is TGTGCCAGCAGCTTAGTCCCACAGGGGAGCTCACCCCTCCACTTT.

This clone has a single count. J is TRBJ2-5 and V is TRBV19; TRBD1 might be the D (6 bases). CDR1 LNHDA and CDR2 SQIVND come from the germline V gene (reference sequence). Trimming took 6 bases from V and 1 from J, leaving 9 bases between them. This CDR3 has 13 residues. CDR3 bases: TGTGCCAGTAGCTCGGACAGCCAAGAGACCCAGTACTTC. Its translation: CASSSDSQETQYF.

The rearrangement joins TRBV6-1 to TRBJ1-4, with no clear D. Germline-derived CDR1 and CDR2 are MNHNS and SASEGT. The CDR3 spans 14 residues. Trimming cost V 2 bases and J 8 bases, with 12 bases left between them. The CDR3 nucleotides are TGTGCCAGCAGTGAAACGAGGGTTCGGGAAAAACTGTTTTTT. This codes for CASSETRVREKLFF.

A remark on this clone: The sample has other DNA sequences that encode this CDR3 too. The V gene is TRBV5-4, the J gene TRBJ2-5; D call uncertain. The CDR3 contains 12 residues. The V gene lost 1 base and the J gene lost 4 bases, with 5 bases spanning the gap. Germline-derived CDR1 and CDR2 are SGHNT and YYREEE (reference sequence). The CDR3: CASSLPRETQYF. CDR3 sequence (DNA): TGTGCCAGCAGCTTGCCCAGAGAGACCCAGTACTTC.

This rearrangement joins TRBV6-1 to TRBJ2-3; 9 bases match TRBD2. The germline CDR1 and CDR2 sequences are MNHNS and SASEGT. CDR3 length: 15 residues. J lost 4 bases, V lost 6 bases, and 8 bases had no gene match. The CDR3 bases are TGTGCCAGCAGCCTTAAGGCGGGAGGGTCAGATACGCAGTATTTT. Translating gives CASSLKAGGSDTQYF.